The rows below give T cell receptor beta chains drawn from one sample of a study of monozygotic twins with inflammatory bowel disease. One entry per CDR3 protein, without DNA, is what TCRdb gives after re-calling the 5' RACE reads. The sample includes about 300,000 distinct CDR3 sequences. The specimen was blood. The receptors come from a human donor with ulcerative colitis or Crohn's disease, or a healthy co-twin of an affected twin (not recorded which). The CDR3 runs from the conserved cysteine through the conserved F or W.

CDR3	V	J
CASRGLAGVAENIQYF	TRBV5-1	TRBJ2-4
CASSPDGESKRAFF	TRBV7-3	TRBJ1-1
CASSKAGASGSSNEQFF	TRBV21-1	TRBJ2-1
CASRLAGRGSEQYF	TRBV12-3/TRBV12-4	TRBJ2-7
CASSRMILGEGSEQYF	TRBV7-2	TRBJ2-7
CASRTGSYNEQFF	TRBV6-2/TRBV6-3	TRBJ2-1
CASSLWSRGAFF	TRBV7-2	TRBJ1-1
CASSQAGERFGELFF	TRBV28	TRBJ2-2
CASSHSGLSGELFF	TRBV7-9	TRBJ2-2
CSVEDPSRGSTDTQYF	TRBV29-1	TRBJ2-3